This T cell receptor beta chain emerged from a study of memory CD4+ T cells and cytomegalovirus serostatus. Study summary: Donors were healthy Belgian adults, about ten CMV seropositive and 24 seronegative. Study outcomes and limitations: CD4+ memory repertoires contained about 40% of the roughly 160 reported CMV TCRbeta sequences. Median bootstrapped AUC for CMV status was approximately 0.94 originally, just under 0.93 US-trained.

Trimming pared 3 bases from V and 0 bases from J, leaving 12 bases between. This CDR3 spans 15 amino acids. Germline lookup yields CDR1 MNHNS and CDR2 SASEGT. The sort gate was single viable CD3+CD4+CD8-CD45RO+ cells for memory CD4+ T cells. Total CD4+ T cells were enriched by CD4 positive selection. Note on this clone: The antigen is unknown.

Using immunoSEQ multiplex PCR, the repertoire was profiled, and TCRdb retains in-frame clones only, with some absent. Of about 52,000 clones listed, around 83% were seen once; the top ten hold 1.5% to 2%. The sequenced material came from memory CD4+ T cells from blood. The chain recombines TRBV6-1 with TRBJ2-7; D is uncertain. This TCR derives from an adult in good health and CMV-seropositive. DNA for the CDR3: TGTGCCAGCAGTGATCGGGCAGCTAGCTCCTACGAGCAGTACTTC. Translated: CASSDRAASSYEQYF.